The sequence of this TCR beta chain was determined in a study of response to subunit inactivated influenza vaccine. Findings and limits, study-wide: Each seasonal influenza vaccination recruits few new T cells, the authors suggested.

V was pared by 2 bases and J by 3 bases, with 15 bases between. Germline V gives CDR1 SGHRS, CDR2 YFSETQ. This CDR3 spans 15 amino acids. On this clonotype: Its antigen is unidentified.

A single record per CDR3 protein comes from TCRdb applying MiXCR to the RT-PCR reads. The sample contains 550,000 to 800,000 distinct CDR3 sequences, around 14% of which appear only once. The TCR was taken from a man aged 50 to 59 who received an inactivated influenza vaccine. V and J are TRBV5-1 and TRBJ2-7; D may be TRBD1 (5 bases). The source was PBMCs from blood, collected roughly 12 days after vaccination. CDR3 region: CASSLSGQGIYEQYF. CDR3 bases: TGCGCCAGCAGCTTATCAGGGCAAGGGATCTACGAGCAGTACTTC.